Listed below are T cell receptor beta chains from one sample, sequenced in a study of Graves' ophthalmopathy and Graves' hyperthyroidism. TCRdb itself ran the multiplex PCR reads through MiXCR, one entry per CDR3 protein. Altogether under 250,000 distinct CDR3 sequences are present, 20% to 25% being singletons, with the ten largest covering 43%. The sequencing sample was made of peripheral blood. The receptors originated from a woman aged 45-59 years with Graves' ophthalmopathy. CDR3s include the opening cysteine and the closing phenylalanine or tryptophan. Fields, in order: clone size, J gene, V gene, D gene, CDR3 protein, CDR3 DNA. The D gene is left open where the match is weak. For some rows the clone size is stated as once, few or many, or as a class when expanded; others skip it.

clone_size: many; j_call: TRBJ2-5; v_call: TRBV6-1; d_call: -; cdr3_aa: CASSDRNQETQYF; cdr3_nt: TGTGCCAGCAGCGATCGGAACCAAGAGACCCAGTACTTC
clone_size: many; j_call: TRBJ2-7; v_call: TRBV20-1; d_call: TRBD2; cdr3_aa: CSASSGLAGIYEQYF; cdr3_nt: TGCAGTGCTAGTTCGGGACTAGCGGGAATCTACGAGCAGTACTTC
clone_size: many; j_call: TRBJ1-1; v_call: TRBV6-1; d_call: -; cdr3_aa: CASSDRYGTEAFF; cdr3_nt: TGTGCCAGCAGCGACAGGTATGGCACTGAAGCTTTCTTT
clone_size: many; j_call: TRBJ1-1; v_call: TRBV5-1; d_call: TRBD1; cdr3_aa: CASSKEGGGKGGTEAFF; cdr3_nt: TGCGCCAGCAGCAAGGAAGGAGGGGGCAAGGGCGGCACTGAAGCTTTCTTT
clone_size: -; j_call: TRBJ1-1; v_call: TRBV2; d_call: TRBD1; cdr3_aa: CASSGGDRLAFF; cdr3_nt: TGTGCCAGCAGTGGGGGGGACAGGTTGGCTTTCTTT
clone_size: many; j_call: TRBJ1-2; v_call: TRBV5-5; d_call: -; cdr3_aa: CASSFDPGSYGYTF; cdr3_nt: TGTGCCAGCAGCTTCGACCCAGGGAGCTATGGCTACACCTTC
clone_size: many; j_call: TRBJ2-5; v_call: TRBV6-1; d_call: TRBD2; cdr3_aa: CASRTSGLAETQYF; cdr3_nt: TGTGCCAGCAGAACCTCTGGACTAGCGGAGACCCAGTACTTC
clone_size: many; j_call: TRBJ1-2; v_call: TRBV6-5; d_call: -; cdr3_aa: CASSYRDTTNYGYTF; cdr3_nt: TGTGCCAGCAGTTACCGGGACACCACTAACTATGGCTACACCTTC
clone_size: -; j_call: TRBJ2-1; v_call: TRBV7-3; d_call: -; cdr3_aa: CASSRDYNNEQFF; cdr3_nt: TGTGCCAGCAGCCGAGACTACAACAATGAGCAGTTCTTC
clone_size: many; j_call: TRBJ1-6; v_call: TRBV4-2; d_call: -; cdr3_aa: CASSQGGPGERRISPLHF; cdr3_nt: TGTGCCAGCAGCCAAGGGGGGCCGGGAGAAAGGCGGATTTCACCCCTCCACTTT
clone_size: -; j_call: TRBJ1-5; v_call: TRBV12-3/TRBV12-4; d_call: TRBD1; cdr3_aa: CASTLGTGDQPQHF; cdr3_nt: TGTGCCAGCACCCTAGGGACAGGGGATCAGCCCCAGCATTTT
clone_size: few; j_call: TRBJ2-7; v_call: TRBV24-1; d_call: -; cdr3_aa: CATSDLQGKVYEQYF; cdr3_nt: TGTGCCACCAGTGATTTACAGGGAAAAGTTTACGAGCAGTACTTC
clone_size: -; j_call: TRBJ2-5; v_call: TRBV20-1; d_call: TRBD2; cdr3_aa: CSASKTSGRVQETQYF; cdr3_nt: TGCAGTGCCTCAAAAACTAGCGGGAGGGTTCAAGAGACCCAGTACTTC
clone_size: many; j_call: TRBJ1-1; v_call: TRBV27; d_call: -; cdr3_aa: CASPRAMNTEAFF; cdr3_nt: TGTGCCAGCCCCAGGGCCATGAACACTGAAGCTTTCTTT
clone_size: many; j_call: TRBJ1-1; v_call: TRBV5-1; d_call: TRBD1; cdr3_aa: CASSLAGGGTEAFF; cdr3_nt: TGCGCCAGCAGCTTGGCAGGGGGTGGTACTGAAGCTTTCTTT
clone_size: many; j_call: TRBJ2-7; v_call: TRBV28; d_call: TRBD1; cdr3_aa: CASSPGTGGWYEQYF; cdr3_nt: TGTGCCAGCAGTCCCGGGACAGGGGGCTGGTACGAGCAGTACTTC
clone_size: many; j_call: TRBJ2-3; v_call: TRBV15; d_call: -; cdr3_aa: CATSRDFEPSTDTQYF; cdr3_nt: TGTGCCACCAGCAGAGATTTTGAGCCTAGCACAGATACGCAGTATTTT
clone_size: many; j_call: TRBJ2-2; v_call: TRBV12-3/TRBV12-4; d_call: -; cdr3_aa: CASSFGRDTGELFF; cdr3_nt: TGTGCCAGCAGTTTTGGGCGGGACACCGGGGAGCTGTTTTTT
clone_size: -; j_call: TRBJ1-1; v_call: TRBV6-1; d_call: -; cdr3_aa: CASSDGANTEAFF; cdr3_nt: TGTGCCAGCAGTGATGGGGCGAACACTGAAGCTTTCTTT
clone_size: many; j_call: TRBJ1-2; v_call: TRBV5-4; d_call: -; cdr3_aa: CASSLERTLTYGYTF; cdr3_nt: TGTGCCAGCAGCTTGGAGCGCACCCTCACCTATGGCTACACCTTC
clone_size: many; j_call: TRBJ2-7; v_call: TRBV20-1; d_call: -; cdr3_aa: CSARGPQRNLSYEQYF; cdr3_nt: TGCAGTGCTAGAGGCCCCCAGCGGAACCTCTCCTACGAGCAGTACTTC
clone_size: many; j_call: TRBJ2-2; v_call: TRBV27; d_call: -; cdr3_aa: CASSQQGYTGELFF; cdr3_nt: TGTGCCAGCAGTCAACAGGGATACACCGGGGAGCTGTTTTTT
clone_size: many; j_call: TRBJ2-7; v_call: TRBV12-3/TRBV12-4; d_call: -; cdr3_aa: CASSFVRDQHYEQYF; cdr3_nt: TGTGCCAGCAGTTTCGTCCGGGACCAACACTACGAGCAGTACTTC
clone_size: many; j_call: TRBJ1-2; v_call: TRBV30; d_call: -; cdr3_aa: CAWTEGLYGYTF; cdr3_nt: TGTGCCTGGACGGAGGGGCTTTATGGCTACACCTTC
clone_size: -; j_call: TRBJ2-7; v_call: TRBV4-1; d_call: TRBD1; cdr3_aa: CASSLGQGRIEQYF; cdr3_nt: TGCGCCAGCAGCCTGGGACAGGGTCGTATCGAGCAGTACTTC
clone_size: many; j_call: TRBJ1-1; v_call: TRBV7-2; d_call: -; cdr3_aa: CASRVMGTEAFF; cdr3_nt: TGTGCCTCTAGGGTCATGGGCACTGAAGCTTTCTTT
clone_size: many; j_call: TRBJ2-4; v_call: TRBV5-1; d_call: -; cdr3_aa: CASSFRSGDKNIQYF; cdr3_nt: TGCGCCAGCAGCTTTCGATCTGGGGACAAAAACATTCAGTACTTC
clone_size: -; j_call: TRBJ1-1; v_call: TRBV7-8; d_call: -; cdr3_aa: CASSLTDRNTEAFF; cdr3_nt: TGTGCCAGCAGCCTAACGGACCGGAACACTGAAGCTTTCTTT
clone_size: few; j_call: TRBJ2-7; v_call: TRBV12-3/TRBV12-4; d_call: -; cdr3_aa: CASSFGDPNEQYF; cdr3_nt: TGTGCCAGCAGTTTTGGGGATCCCAACGAGCAGTACTTC
clone_size: once; j_call: TRBJ1-1; v_call: TRBV28; d_call: TRBD1; cdr3_aa: CASSLGTGGLYTEAFF; cdr3_nt: TGTGCCAGCAGTTTAGGGACAGGGGGCCTTTACACTGAAGCTTTCTTT
clone_size: once; j_call: TRBJ2-2; v_call: TRBV24-1; d_call: TRBD1; cdr3_aa: CATSDFGGQGGTGELFF; cdr3_nt: TGTGCCACCAGTGATTTTGGGGGACAGGGGGGCACCGGGGAGCTGTTTTTT
clone_size: -; j_call: TRBJ2-2; v_call: TRBV19; d_call: -; cdr3_aa: CASSINFGNTGELFF; cdr3_nt: TGTGCCAGTAGTATAAATTTCGGGAACACCGGGGAGCTGTTTTTT
clone_size: many; j_call: TRBJ1-2; v_call: TRBV6-4; d_call: TRBD1; cdr3_aa: CASSPLVPGQGALGYTF; cdr3_nt: TGTGCCAGCAGCCCCCTGGTCCCGGGACAGGGGGCGCTTGGCTACACCTTC
clone_size: many; j_call: TRBJ1-2; v_call: TRBV29-1; d_call: -; cdr3_aa: CSVGGRDGYTF; cdr3_nt: TGCAGCGTTGGGGGGAGGGATGGCTACACCTTC
clone_size: many; j_call: TRBJ2-6; v_call: TRBV24-1; d_call: TRBD1; cdr3_aa: CATSDSGQSSGANVLTF; cdr3_nt: TGTGCCACCAGTGATTCGGGACAGTCCTCTGGGGCCAACGTCCTGACTTTC
clone_size: many; j_call: TRBJ1-1; v_call: TRBV29-1; d_call: -; cdr3_aa: CSASPGTEAFF; cdr3_nt: TGCAGCGCTTCCCCGGGTACTGAAGCTTTCTTT
clone_size: few; j_call: TRBJ2-7; v_call: TRBV30; d_call: -; cdr3_aa: CAWRNGGAYEQYF; cdr3_nt: TGTGCCTGGAGAAATGGGGGTGCCTACGAGCAGTACTTC
clone_size: many; j_call: TRBJ1-5; v_call: TRBV20-1; d_call: TRBD1; cdr3_aa: CSARETGGKQPQHF; cdr3_nt: TGCAGTGCTAGAGAGACAGGGGGGAAACAGCCCCAGCATTTT
clone_size: -; j_call: TRBJ2-2; v_call: TRBV5-1; d_call: -; cdr3_aa: CASRGGQVGELFF; cdr3_nt: TGCGCCAGCAGAGGGGGGCAAGTCGGGGAGCTGTTTTTT
clone_size: many; j_call: TRBJ2-5; v_call: TRBV19; d_call: -; cdr3_aa: CASSDRGLGAPETQYF; cdr3_nt: TGTGCCAGTAGCGACCGGGGTTTGGGGGCCCCCGAGACCCAGTACTTC
clone_size: many; j_call: TRBJ1-2; v_call: TRBV27; d_call: -; cdr3_aa: CASTNTGSDYGYTF; cdr3_nt: TGTGCCAGCACCAATACAGGGAGCGACTATGGCTACACCTTC
clone_size: many; j_call: TRBJ2-7; v_call: TRBV28; d_call: TRBD2; cdr3_aa: CASSLSRQSSGREDEQYF; cdr3_nt: TGTGCCAGCAGTTTGTCGCGGCAGAGTAGCGGGAGGGAAGATGAGCAGTACTTC
clone_size: -; j_call: TRBJ2-4; v_call: TRBV4-1; d_call: TRBD1; cdr3_aa: CASSQGTGLAKNIQHF; cdr3_nt: TGCGCCAGCAGCCAAGGGACAGGCCTAGCCAAAAACATTCAGCACTTC
clone_size: -; j_call: TRBJ1-6; v_call: TRBV6-1; d_call: -; cdr3_aa: CASSRSGAMGSPLHF; cdr3_nt: TGTGCCAGCAGTCGGTCCGGGGCCATGGGTTCACCCCTCCACTTT
clone_size: many; j_call: TRBJ2-5; v_call: TRBV6-5; d_call: -; cdr3_aa: CASMFGNGQETQYF; cdr3_nt: TGTGCCAGCATGTTCGGGAATGGACAAGAGACCCAGTACTTC
clone_size: many; j_call: TRBJ2-7; v_call: TRBV29-1; d_call: -; cdr3_aa: CSALGDFNYEQYF; cdr3_nt: TGCAGCGCCCTAGGGGACTTTAACTACGAGCAGTACTTC
clone_size: few; j_call: TRBJ2-5; v_call: TRBV20-1; d_call: -; cdr3_aa: CSARGSTYQETQYF; cdr3_nt: TGCAGTGCTAGAGGCTCAACGTACCAAGAGACCCAGTACTTC
clone_size: once; j_call: TRBJ2-5; v_call: TRBV2; d_call: TRBD1; cdr3_aa: CASSYGQVPETQYF; cdr3_nt: TGTGCCAGCAGCTACGGACAGGTTCCAGAGACCCAGTACTTC
clone_size: -; j_call: TRBJ2-7; v_call: TRBV30; d_call: TRBD2; cdr3_aa: CAWAGTSETYEQYF; cdr3_nt: TGTGCCTGGGCCGGGACTAGCGAGACCTACGAGCAGTACTTC
clone_size: -; j_call: TRBJ1-2; v_call: TRBV30; d_call: -; cdr3_aa: CARGARDYGYTF; cdr3_nt: TGTGCCAGAGGGGCGCGGGACTATGGCTACACCTTC
clone_size: many; j_call: TRBJ1-2; v_call: TRBV7-9; d_call: -; cdr3_aa: CASSWEVSGYTF; cdr3_nt: TGTGCCAGCAGCTGGGAAGTATCCGGCTACACCTTC
clone_size: -; j_call: TRBJ2-4; v_call: TRBV28; d_call: -; cdr3_aa: CASRFRKNIQYF; cdr3_nt: TGTGCCAGCAGATTCAGGAAAAACATTCAGTACTTC